These T cell receptor beta chains were read from a single sample in a study of cytomegalovirus exposure and HLA in healthy donors. The protocol was immunoSEQ multiplex PCR, while the TCRdb copy is restricted to in-frame clones and leaves out a portion. Here the sample spans about 200,000 clones, roughly 84% being singletons. What was sequenced was PBMCs. The receptor source for this set is a woman aged 18-30 years in good health and CMV-seropositive. The CDR3 runs from the conserved cysteine through the conserved F or W. D genes are given only for firm matches. Size is stated for part of the rows, as once, few or many counts, or as a class when the clone is expanded.

D gene	J gene	V gene	clone size	CDR3 DNA	CDR3 protein
-	TRBJ2-7	TRBV6-5	-	TGTGCCAGCAGTTACTTATACGGGACACTAAACTACGAGCAGTACTTC	CASSYLYGTLNYEQYF
-	TRBJ2-1	TRBV7-8	-	TGTGCCAGCAGCTTACCTTCCGCTATTTACAATGAGCAGTTCTTC	CASSLPSAIYNEQFF
TRBD1	TRBJ2-2	TRBV29-1	-	TGCAGCGTACAGGGGCCCGGGGAGCTGTTTTTT	CSVQGPGELFF
-	TRBJ2-5	TRBV7-9	-	TGTGCCAGCAGCCCTAGAGTACAGGGAGAGACCCAGTACTTC	CASSPRVQGETQYF
-	TRBJ2-1	TRBV5-5	few	TGTGCCAGCAGCCTCTTGGCGCAGCCTAGTATGTACAATGAGCAGTTCTTC	CASSLLAQPSMYNEQFF
TRBD2	TRBJ2-3	TRBV30	-	TGTGCCTGGAGTGCTAGCGGGAGGGCAGATACGCAGTATTTT	CAWSASGRADTQYF
TRBD2	TRBJ2-1	TRBV7-3	-	TGTGCCAGCAGAATCACTAGCGGGGCGGTCAATGAGCAGTTCTTC	CASRITSGAVNEQFF
TRBD1	TRBJ1-5	TRBV5-8	-	TGTGCCAGCAGCTGGACAGGACCCAATCAGCCCCAGCATTTT	CASSWTGPNQPQHF
-	TRBJ2-2	TRBV5-1	-	TGCGCCAGCAGCGCGGACTCGAACACCGGGGAGCTGTTTTTT	CASSADSNTGELFF
TRBD2	TRBJ2-3	TRBV7-3	once	TGTGCCAGCAGCCCCGGGAGGGAAGATACGCAGTATTTT	CASSPGREDTQYF
-	TRBJ1-5	TRBV2	-	TGTGCCAGCAACTCAGACCCGGGGAGTAAGGCCCAGCATTTT	CASNSDPGSKAQHF
-	TRBJ2-5	TRBV29-1	-	TGCAGCACCGGCGAGGGAGAGACCCAGTACTTC	CSTGEGETQYF
TRBD1	TRBJ1-1	TRBV2	-	TGTGCCAGCAATACGGACGGACAGGGGGCTGAAGCTTTCTTT	CASNTDGQGAEAFF
TRBD1	TRBJ2-7	TRBV5-1	-	TGCGCCAGCAGCTTGGCCGGGACAGGGGCCTACGAGCAGTACTTC	CASSLAGTGAYEQYF
-	TRBJ1-1	TRBV6-1	once	TGTGCCAGCAGTGAAGCGATTGGGTCAACAGTGTACGCTTTCTTT	CASSEAIGSTVYAFF
-	TRBJ1-2	TRBV5-8	-	TGTGCCAGCAGCTTGGACCCAGGGCACTATGGCTACACCTTC	CASSLDPGHYGYTF
-	TRBJ2-1	TRBV29-1	-	TGCAGCGTCCCTTCTGCATCGGGAGTGGGGCACAATGAGCAGTTCTTC	CSVPSASGVGHNEQFF
TRBD2	TRBJ2-1	TRBV7-3	-	TGTGCCAGCAGCCCTTTTCGCGGGGGGGAGCAGTTCTTC	CASSPFRGGEQFF
-	TRBJ2-1	TRBV5-6	few	TGTGCCAGCAGCTTTAGTCCGAGCTCCTACAATGAGCAGTTCTTC	CASSFSPSSYNEQFF
TRBD1	TRBJ1-1	TRBV15	-	TGTGCCACCAGCAGAGATCAAAGGGGGCGGTTGAACGCTGAAGCTTTCTTT	CATSRDQRGRLNAEAFF
TRBD1	TRBJ1-1	TRBV28	-	TGTGCCAGCAATCCCGGTGACAGGGTAGGGACTGAAGCTTTCTTT	CASNPGDRVGTEAFF
-	TRBJ2-3	TRBV13	-	TGTGCCAGCAGCTTAGTCTATGCCGCAGGGAAAGATGTTGGAGATACGCAGTATTTT	CASSLVYAAGKDVGDTQYF
TRBD1	TRBJ1-2	TRBV5-1	few	TGCGCCAGCAGCTTGGAAACAGGGGGCAACTATGGCTACACCTTC	CASSLETGGNYGYTF
TRBD1	TRBJ2-7	TRBV5-1	few	TGCGCCAGCAGTTTTTCCCGGGACAGGGTTGAGCAGTACTTC	CASSFSRDRVEQYF
TRBD1	TRBJ1-2	TRBV28	-	TGTGCCAGCAAACTCGGGACAGGGGGGCCCGTATTC	CASKLGTGGPVF
TRBD1	TRBJ1-2	TRBV27	-	TGTGCCAGCAGTTCCCGGGACAGGGCTACTGGCTACACCTTC	CASSSRDRATGYTF
TRBD2	TRBJ2-3	TRBV4-2	-	TGTGCCAGCAGAGTAGCGGGGACAGATACGCAGTATTTT	CASRVAGTDTQYF
TRBD1	TRBJ2-7	TRBV10-1	-	TGCGCCAGCAGTGCAGCGGGACAGGGAGGCGAGCAGTACTTC	CASSAAGQGGEQYF
TRBD1	TRBJ1-4	TRBV4-2	few	TGTGCCAGCAGCCAAGATCGCGGGACAGGTAATGAAAAACTGTTTTTT	CASSQDRGTGNEKLFF
-	TRBJ1-1	TRBV27	-	TGTGCCAGCAGACCACTATCCGGTGCTGAAGCTTTCTTT	CASRPLSGAEAFF
-	TRBJ1-5	TRBV28	-	TGTGCCACCGCCCGGCCAGGGAATAGCAATCAGCCCCAGCATTTT	CATARPGNSNQPQHF
-	TRBJ1-2	TRBV5-4	-	TGTGCCAGCAGCTTGGGTCCCGGCTATGGCTACACCTTC	CASSLGPGYGYTF
TRBD2	TRBJ2-7	TRBV6-5	-	TGTGCCAGCAGACTAGCGGGAGGAACCTACGAGCAGTACTTC	CASRLAGGTYEQYF
TRBD2	TRBJ2-5	TRBV5-1	-	TGCGCCAGCAGCTTGGAACTAGCGGCAGAGACCCAGTACTTC	CASSLELAAETQYF
-	TRBJ1-1	TRBV6-6	-	TGTGCCAGCAGGCCGGGACAGAACACTGAAGCTTTCTTT	CASRPGQNTEAFF
TRBD1	TRBJ1-2	TRBV6-7	few	TGTGCCAGCAGCGACAGGGTCTATGGCTACACCTTC	CASSDRVYGYTF
TRBD1	TRBJ2-1	TRBV5-1	-	TGCGCCAGCAGCTTGGCTCTAGGGGGCAGGAATGAGCAGTTCTTC	CASSLALGGRNEQFF
-	TRBJ2-7	TRBV6-1	-	TGTGCCAGCAGTGAGGCAGGCTCCTACGAGCAGTACTTC	CASSEAGSYEQYF
TRBD1	TRBJ2-5	TRBV5-4	-	TGTGCCAGCAGCTGGCAGGGGGAAGAGACCCAGTACTTC	CASSWQGEETQYF
-	TRBJ2-7	TRBV2	once	TGTGCCAGCAGTGAACGGTACGAGCAGTACTTC	CASSERYEQYF
-	TRBJ2-1	TRBV27	-	TGTGCCAGCAGTCTCCAAGGGGGAACCATTGGTGAGCGGCCAAACAATGAGCAGTTCTTC	CASSLQGGTIGERPNNEQFF
-	TRBJ2-7	TRBV5-1	once	TGCGCCAGCAGCTTGTATTTGACACCCTACGAGCAGTACTTC	CASSLYLTPYEQYF
-	TRBJ2-1	TRBV7-3	once	TGTGCCAGCAGCTCCTCTGGGCCCCTTAATGAGCAGTTCTTC	CASSSSGPLNEQFF
-	TRBJ2-7	TRBV27	-	TGTGCCAGCAGTCCAGGGGTTCATTCCTACGAGCAGTACTTC	CASSPGVHSYEQYF
TRBD2	TRBJ2-1	TRBV6-6	-	TGTGCCAGCAGTTCCAACCCGCTAGCGGGAGTCGGAGGGCAGTTCTTC	CASSSNPLAGVGGQFF